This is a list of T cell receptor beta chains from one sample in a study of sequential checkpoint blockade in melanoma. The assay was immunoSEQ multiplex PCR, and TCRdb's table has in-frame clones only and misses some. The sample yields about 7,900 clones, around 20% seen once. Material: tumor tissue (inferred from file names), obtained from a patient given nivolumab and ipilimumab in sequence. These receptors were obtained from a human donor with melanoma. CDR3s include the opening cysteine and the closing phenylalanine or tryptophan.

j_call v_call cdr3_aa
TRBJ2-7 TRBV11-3 CASSSPGQGQYEQYF
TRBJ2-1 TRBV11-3 CASSLGGQYNEQFF
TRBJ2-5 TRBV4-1 CASSQEWGLQETQYF
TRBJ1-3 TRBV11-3 CASSFAGTGGAGNTIYF
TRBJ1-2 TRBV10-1 CASSPQGNYGYTF
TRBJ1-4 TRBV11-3 CASSLTVGPQEKLFF
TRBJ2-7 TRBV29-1 CSVGQGGTSGRSALYGEQYF
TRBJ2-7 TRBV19 CASSIEATSGTYEQYF
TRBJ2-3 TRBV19 CASSIVGLAGETTDTQYF
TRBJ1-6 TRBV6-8 CASSYTRGSNSPLHF
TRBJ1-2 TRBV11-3 CASSLEDGALDKGYTF
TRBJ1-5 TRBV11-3 CASSTDPSNQPQHF
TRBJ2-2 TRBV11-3 CASSPLTGVNTGELFF
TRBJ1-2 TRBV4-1 CASSQDSSGFYGYTF
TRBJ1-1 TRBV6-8 CASSSQGAGTEAFF
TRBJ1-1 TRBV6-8 CAGRRGLLDTEAFF